This T cell receptor beta chain was captured in a study of blood T cells in healthy people across ages. Study findings and constraints: Observed TCR beta diversity per million T cells went down as age went up. This fall followed a roughly linear course with age. Expanded clonotype shifts may have been confounded, as the donors had an unknown CMV status.

This CDR3 region has 15 residues. Germline assignment: CDR1 SEHNR and CDR2 FQNEAQ (reference sequence). The V gene end was trimmed by 4 bases and the J gene end by 7 bases; junction bases not matched to a gene: 9. On this clonotype itself: Its antigen is not identified.

A sample-barcoded 5' primer and a J-beta primer mix were used in a second PCR of roughly 7 to 12 cycles. TCRdb itself ran the 5' RACE reads through MiXCR, one entry per CDR3 protein. The data contain roughly 1,700,000 distinct CDR3 sequences, 28% of them singletons. This receptor was taken from a young woman in good health. The sample was blood. The genes are TRBV7-9 and TRBJ2-1; 8 bases line up with TRBD1. The CDR3 DNA reads TGTGCCAGCAGCTCCGGGACAGGAAATGGAAATGAGCAGTTCTTC. Protein sequence: CASSSGTGNGNEQFF.